This TCR beta chain comes out of a study of blood T cell repertoires in COVID-19. V was pared by 4 bases and J by 9 bases, with 8 bases of the junction left unmatched. There are 13 residues in the CDR3. Germline CDR1 reads LNHDA; CDR2 reads SQIVND (reference sequence). The assay was immunoSEQ multiplex PCR, and TCRdb's table has in-frame clones only and misses some. The top ten hold roughly 9% of the sample, which has 65,000 to 95,000 clones, about 88% seen once. This chain links TRBV19 with TRBJ2-7; TRBD2 aligns across 8 bases. The source of this sequence is a man of 80 years or more with acute or convalescent COVID-19. Input material: peripheral blood. This CDR3 is CASSSGRLEGQYF. The CDR3 DNA sequence: TGTGCCAGTAGTAGCGGGAGGCTCGAGGGGCAGTACTTC. The entire variable domain, with the rest obtained from reference TRBV19 and TRBJ2-7, is as follows: DGGITQSPKYLFRKEGQNVTLSCEQNLNHDAMYWYRQDPGQGLRLIYYSQIVNDFQKGDIAEGYSVSREKKESFPLTVTSAQKNPTAFYLCASSSGRLEGQYFGPGTRLTVT.